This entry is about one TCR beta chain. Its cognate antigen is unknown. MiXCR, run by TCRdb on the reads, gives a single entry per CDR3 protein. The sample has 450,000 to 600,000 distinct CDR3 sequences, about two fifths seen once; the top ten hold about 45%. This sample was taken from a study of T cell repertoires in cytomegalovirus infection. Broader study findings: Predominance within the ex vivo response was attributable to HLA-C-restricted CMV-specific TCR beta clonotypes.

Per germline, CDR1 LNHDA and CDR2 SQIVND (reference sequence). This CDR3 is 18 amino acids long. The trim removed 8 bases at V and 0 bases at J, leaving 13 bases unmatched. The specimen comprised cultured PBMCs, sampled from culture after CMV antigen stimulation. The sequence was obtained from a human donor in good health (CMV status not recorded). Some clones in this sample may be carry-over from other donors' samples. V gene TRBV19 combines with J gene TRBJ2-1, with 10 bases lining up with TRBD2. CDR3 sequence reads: CASQPLAGAGDSYNEQFF. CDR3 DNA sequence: TGTGCCAGTCAACCCCTAGCGGGAGCTGGGGACTCCTACAATGAGCAGTTCTTC.